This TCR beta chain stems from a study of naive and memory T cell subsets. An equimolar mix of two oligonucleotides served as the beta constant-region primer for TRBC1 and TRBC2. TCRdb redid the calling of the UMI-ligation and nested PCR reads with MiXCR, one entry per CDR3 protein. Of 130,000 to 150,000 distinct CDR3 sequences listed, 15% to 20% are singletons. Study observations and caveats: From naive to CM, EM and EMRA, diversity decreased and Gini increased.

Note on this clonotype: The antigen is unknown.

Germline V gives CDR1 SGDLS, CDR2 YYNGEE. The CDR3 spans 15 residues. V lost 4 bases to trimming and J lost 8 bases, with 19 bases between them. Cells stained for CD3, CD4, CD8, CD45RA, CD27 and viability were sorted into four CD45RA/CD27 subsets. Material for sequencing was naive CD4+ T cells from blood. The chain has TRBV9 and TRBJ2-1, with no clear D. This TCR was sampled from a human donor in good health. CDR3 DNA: TGTGCCAGCAGCCCCGGGCCCTCCGTATGGCATGAGCAGTTCTTC. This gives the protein CASSPGPSVWHEQFF.